The sequence of this T cell receptor (beta chain) was determined in a study of CD8 T cells in ankylosing spondylitis. Study-wide results and limits: Typical of ankylosing spondylitis blood, it appeared, was a TCR beta motif of eight highly homologous variants. CD8+ cells made up the disease-linked clones, which were relatively rare in peripheral blood. The study looked at matched synovial fluid samples from ankylosing spondylitis patients. Disease-linked clones were reported to be significantly enriched there.

V trimming: 3 bases; J trimming: 3 bases; junction bases outside the gene matches: 5. The CDR3 length is 15 residues. This clonotype has only a few counts. What it recognizes is unknown. Scientists made TCR beta libraries using quantitative 5'-RACE with molecular barcodes. TCRdb used MiXCR to reprocess the 5' RACE reads, holding one entry per CDR3 protein. The sample yields around 340,000 distinct CDR3 sequences, over 12% seen once. Sequenced material: blood, either unsorted or a sorted T cell fraction (not recorded which). The chain carries TRBV12-3 or TRBV12-4 and TRBJ1-2, with 9 bases lining up with TRBD1. The sequence was obtained from a male donor with ankylosing spondylitis or in good health (not recorded which). The CDR3 DNA sequence: TGTGCCAGCAGTTTGGGGACAGGGTGGTACTATGGCTACACCTTC. This gives the protein CASSLGTGWYYGYTF.